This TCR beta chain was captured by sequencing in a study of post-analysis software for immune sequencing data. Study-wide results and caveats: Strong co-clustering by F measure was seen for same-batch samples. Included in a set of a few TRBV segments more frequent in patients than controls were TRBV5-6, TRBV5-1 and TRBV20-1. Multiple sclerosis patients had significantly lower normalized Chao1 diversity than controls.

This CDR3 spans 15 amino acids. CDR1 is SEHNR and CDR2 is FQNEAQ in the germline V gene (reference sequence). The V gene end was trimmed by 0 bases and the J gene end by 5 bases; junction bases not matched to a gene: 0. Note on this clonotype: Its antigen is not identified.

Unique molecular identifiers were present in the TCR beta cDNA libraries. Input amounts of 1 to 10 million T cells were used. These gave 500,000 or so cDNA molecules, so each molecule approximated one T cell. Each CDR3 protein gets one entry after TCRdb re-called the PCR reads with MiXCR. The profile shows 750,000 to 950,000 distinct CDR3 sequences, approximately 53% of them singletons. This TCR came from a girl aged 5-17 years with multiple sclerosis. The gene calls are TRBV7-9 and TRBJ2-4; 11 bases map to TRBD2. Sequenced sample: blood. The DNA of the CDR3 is TGTGCCAGCAGCTTAGCACTAGCGGGGGAAAACATTCAGTACTTC. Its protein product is CASSLALAGENIQYF.